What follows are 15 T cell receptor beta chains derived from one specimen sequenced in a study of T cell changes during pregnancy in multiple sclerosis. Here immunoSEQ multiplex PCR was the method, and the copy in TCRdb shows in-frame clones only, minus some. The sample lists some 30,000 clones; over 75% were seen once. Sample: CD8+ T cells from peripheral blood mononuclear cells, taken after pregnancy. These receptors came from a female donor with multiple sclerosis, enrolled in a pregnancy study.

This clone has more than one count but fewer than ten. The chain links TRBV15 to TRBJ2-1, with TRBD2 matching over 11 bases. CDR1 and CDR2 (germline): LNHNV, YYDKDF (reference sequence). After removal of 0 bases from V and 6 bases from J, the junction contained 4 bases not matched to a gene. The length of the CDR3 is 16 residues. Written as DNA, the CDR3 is TGTGCCACCAGCAGAGATACTAGCGGGGGAGCCAATGAGCAGTTCTTC. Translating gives CATSRDTSGGANEQFF. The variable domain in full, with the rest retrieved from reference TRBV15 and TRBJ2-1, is DAMVIQNPRYQVTQFGKPVTLSCSQTLNHNVMYWYQQKSSQAPKLLFHYYDKDFNNEADTPDNFQSRRPNTSFCFLDIRSPGLGDTAMYLCATSRDTSGGANEQFFGPGTRLTVL.

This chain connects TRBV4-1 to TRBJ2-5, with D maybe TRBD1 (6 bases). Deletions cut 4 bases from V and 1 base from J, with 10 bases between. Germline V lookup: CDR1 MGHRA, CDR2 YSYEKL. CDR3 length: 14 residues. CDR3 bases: TGCGCCAGCAGCCGAAAACAGGGCCAAGAGACCCAGTACTTC. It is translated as CASSRKQGQETQYF.

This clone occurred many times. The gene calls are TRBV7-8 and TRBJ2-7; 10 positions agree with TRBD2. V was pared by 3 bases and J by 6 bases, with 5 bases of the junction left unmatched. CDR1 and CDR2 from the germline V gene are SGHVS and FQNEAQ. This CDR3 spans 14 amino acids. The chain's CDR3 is CASSFLAGGGEQYF. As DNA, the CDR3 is TGTGCCAGCAGCTTCTTAGCGGGAGGCGGCGAGCAGTACTTC.

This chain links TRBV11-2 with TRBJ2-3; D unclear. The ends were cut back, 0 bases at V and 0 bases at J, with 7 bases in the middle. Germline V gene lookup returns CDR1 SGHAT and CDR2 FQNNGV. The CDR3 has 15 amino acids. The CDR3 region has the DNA TGTGCCAGCAGCTTAGATCCCTACAGCACAGATACGCAGTATTTT. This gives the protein CASSLDPYSTDTQYF.

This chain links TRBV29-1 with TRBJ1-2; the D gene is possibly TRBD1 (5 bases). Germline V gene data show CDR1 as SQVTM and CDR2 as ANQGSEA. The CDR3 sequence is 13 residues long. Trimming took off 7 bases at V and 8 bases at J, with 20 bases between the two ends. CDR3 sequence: CSGGPEGVKGYTF. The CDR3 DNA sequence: TGCAGCGGGGGCCCGGAGGGAGTGAAGGGCTACACCTTC.

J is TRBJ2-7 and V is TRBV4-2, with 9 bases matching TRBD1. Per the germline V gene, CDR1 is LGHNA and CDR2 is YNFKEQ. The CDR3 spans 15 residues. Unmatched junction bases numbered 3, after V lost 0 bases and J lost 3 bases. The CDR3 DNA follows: TGTGCCAGCAGCCAAGATTTGGGACAGGGCTACGAGCAGTACTTC. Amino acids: CASSQDLGQGYEQYF.

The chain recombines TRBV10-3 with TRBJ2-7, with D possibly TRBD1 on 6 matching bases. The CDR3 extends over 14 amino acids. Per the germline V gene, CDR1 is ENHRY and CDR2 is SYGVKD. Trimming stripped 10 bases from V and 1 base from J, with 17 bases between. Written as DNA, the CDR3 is TGTGCCACAGGGCCCGGGACACTTTCCTACGAGCAGTACTTC. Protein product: CATGPGTLSYEQYF.

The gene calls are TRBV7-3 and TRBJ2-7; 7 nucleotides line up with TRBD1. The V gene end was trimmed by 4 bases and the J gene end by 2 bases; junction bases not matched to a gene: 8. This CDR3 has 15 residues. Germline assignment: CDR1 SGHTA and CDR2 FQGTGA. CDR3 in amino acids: CASSSRAGTAYEQYF. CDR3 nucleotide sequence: TGTGCCAGCAGCTCAAGGGCCGGGACAGCCTACGAGCAGTACTTC.

Here the CDR3 reads CATSRDTTTPQPQHF. The CDR3 DNA reads TGTGCCACCAGCAGAGATACGACTACTCCTCAGCCCCAGCATTTT. V gene TRBV15 combines with J gene TRBJ1-5, with D unresolved. The CDR3 runs to 15 residues. From germline, CDR1 is LNHNV and CDR2 YYDKDF (reference sequence). With 0 bases removed from V and 6 bases from J, the gap between germline ends came to 12 bases.

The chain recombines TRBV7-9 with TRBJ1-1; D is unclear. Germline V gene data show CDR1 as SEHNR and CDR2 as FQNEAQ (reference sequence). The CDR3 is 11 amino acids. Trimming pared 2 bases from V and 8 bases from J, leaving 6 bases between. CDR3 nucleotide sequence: TGTGCCAGCAGCTTAAACCTAGAAGCTTTCTTT. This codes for CASSLNLEAFF.

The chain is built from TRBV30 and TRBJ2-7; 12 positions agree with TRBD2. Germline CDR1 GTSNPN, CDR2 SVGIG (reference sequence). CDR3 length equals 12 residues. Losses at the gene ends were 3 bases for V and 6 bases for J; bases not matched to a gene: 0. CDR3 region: CAWRTSGSEQYF. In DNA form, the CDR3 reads TGTGCCTGGAGGACTAGCGGGAGCGAGCAGTACTTC.

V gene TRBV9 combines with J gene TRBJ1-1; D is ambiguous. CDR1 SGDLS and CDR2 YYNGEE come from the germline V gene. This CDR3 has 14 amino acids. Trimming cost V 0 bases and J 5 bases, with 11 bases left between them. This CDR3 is CASSVEGVGTEAFF. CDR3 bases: TGTGCCAGCAGCGTAGAGGGAGTTGGGACTGAAGCTTTCTTT. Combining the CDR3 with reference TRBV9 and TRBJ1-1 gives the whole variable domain DSGVTQTPKHLITATGQRVTLRCSPRSGDLSVYWYQQSLDQGLQFLIQYYNGEERAKGNILERFSAQQFPDLHSELNLSSLELGDSALYFCASSVEGVGTEAFFGQGTRLTVV.

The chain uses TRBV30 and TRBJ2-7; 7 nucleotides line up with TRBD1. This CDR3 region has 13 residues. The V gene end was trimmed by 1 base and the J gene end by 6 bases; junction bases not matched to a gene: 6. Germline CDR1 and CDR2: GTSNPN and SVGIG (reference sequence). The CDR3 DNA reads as TGTGCCTGGAGTGGGGGGACAGCCTCCGAGCAGTACTTC. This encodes CAWSGGTASEQYF.

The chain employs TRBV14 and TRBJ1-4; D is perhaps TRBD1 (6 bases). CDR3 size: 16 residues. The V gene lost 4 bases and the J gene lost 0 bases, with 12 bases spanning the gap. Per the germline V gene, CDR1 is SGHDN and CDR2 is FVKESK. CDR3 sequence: CASSLTSGATNEKLFF. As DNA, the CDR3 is TGTGCCAGCAGCCTAACTTCAGGGGCAACTAATGAAAAACTGTTTTTT.

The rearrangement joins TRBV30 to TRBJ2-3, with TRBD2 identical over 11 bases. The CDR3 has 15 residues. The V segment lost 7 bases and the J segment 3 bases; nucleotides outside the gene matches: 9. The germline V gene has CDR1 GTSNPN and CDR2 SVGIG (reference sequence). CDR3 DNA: TGTGCCTATCAGGGACTAGCGGATTTTACAGATACGCAGTATTTT. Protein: CAYQGLADFTDTQYF.